This is a list of T cell receptor beta chains from one sample in a study of cytomegalovirus exposure and HLA in healthy donors. Assay used: immunoSEQ multiplex PCR; TCRdb lists only in-frame clones, some missing. The sample includes roughly 130,000 clones, 80% seen only once; the top ten take under 3.5%. The material sequenced was PBMCs. The receptors come from a male donor in good health and CMV-seronegative. CDR3s include the opening cysteine and the closing phenylalanine or tryptophan.

j_call | v_call | cdr3_aa
TRBJ1-2 | TRBV19 | CASSMRAGWSDGYTF
TRBJ2-2 | TRBV7-2 | CASSWTSGGGGTGELFF
TRBJ2-7 | TRBV7-9 | CASSPTTHEQYF
TRBJ2-7 | TRBV4-2 | CASSQGQGITYEQYF
TRBJ2-4 | TRBV18 | CASSPLGTVAKNIQYF
TRBJ2-5 | TRBV27 | CASSFLASSREETQYF
TRBJ1-1 | TRBV25-1 | CASSVGGPLNTEAFF
TRBJ2-5 | TRBV11-2 | CASSLVVSAMKQETQYF
TRBJ1-1 | TRBV25-1 | CASSEYMNTEAFF
TRBJ2-4 | TRBV7-6 | CASSLVAASSENIQYF
TRBJ1-1 | TRBV5-1 | CASSLGTGVNTEAFF
TRBJ2-3 | TRBV4-1 | CASSQQGSGRWPDTQYF
TRBJ1-4 | TRBV19 | CASSILTTNEKLFF
TRBJ2-2 | TRBV6-5 | CASSYEGAITGELFF
TRBJ2-7 | TRBV4-1 | CASSQDRGTAVEQYF
TRBJ1-1 | TRBV13 | CASSSSLGTGPTEAFF
TRBJ2-1 | TRBV14 | CASSQVRRNEQFF
TRBJ2-1 | TRBV9 | CASSPRLASSYNEQFF
. | TRBV7-9 | CASSLSGNEQYF
TRBJ2-3 | TRBV19 | CASSTSTSGYTDTQYF
TRBJ2-1 | TRBV7-2 | CASRLGLASYNEQFF
TRBJ2-5 | TRBV6-5 | CASSYGEGETQYF